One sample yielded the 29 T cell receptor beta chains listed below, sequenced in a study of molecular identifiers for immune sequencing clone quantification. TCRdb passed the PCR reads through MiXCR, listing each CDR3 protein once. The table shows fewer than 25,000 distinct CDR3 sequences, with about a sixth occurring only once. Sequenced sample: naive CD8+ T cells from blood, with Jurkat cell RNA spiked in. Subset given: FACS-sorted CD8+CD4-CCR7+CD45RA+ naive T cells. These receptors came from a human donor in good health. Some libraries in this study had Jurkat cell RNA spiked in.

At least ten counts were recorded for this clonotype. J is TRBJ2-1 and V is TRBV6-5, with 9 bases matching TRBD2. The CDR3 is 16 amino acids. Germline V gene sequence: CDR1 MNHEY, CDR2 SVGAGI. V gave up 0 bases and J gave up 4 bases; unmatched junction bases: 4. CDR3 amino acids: CASSYSFAGGYNEQFF. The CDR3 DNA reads TGTGCCAGCAGTTACTCATTTGCGGGAGGGTACAATGAGCAGTTCTTC.

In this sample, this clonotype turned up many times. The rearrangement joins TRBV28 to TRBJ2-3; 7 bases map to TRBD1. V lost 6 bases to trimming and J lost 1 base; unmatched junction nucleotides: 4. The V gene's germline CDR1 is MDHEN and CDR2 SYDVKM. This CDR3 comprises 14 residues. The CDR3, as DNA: TGTGCCAGCAGCCGGGACAGCGGCACAGATACGCAGTATTTT. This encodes CASSRDSGTDTQYF.

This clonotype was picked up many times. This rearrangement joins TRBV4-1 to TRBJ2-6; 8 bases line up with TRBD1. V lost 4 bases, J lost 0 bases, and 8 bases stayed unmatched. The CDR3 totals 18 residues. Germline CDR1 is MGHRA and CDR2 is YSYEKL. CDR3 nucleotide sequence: TGCGCCAGCAGCCCAGGCGGACAGGGCAACTCTGGGGCCAACGTCCTGACTTTC. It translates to CASSPGGQGNSGANVLTF.

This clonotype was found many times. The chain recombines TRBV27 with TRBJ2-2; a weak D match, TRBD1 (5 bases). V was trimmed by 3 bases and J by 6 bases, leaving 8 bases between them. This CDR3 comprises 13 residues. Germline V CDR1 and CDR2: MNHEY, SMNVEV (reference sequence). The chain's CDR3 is CASSFQTAGELFF. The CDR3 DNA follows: TGTGCCAGCAGTTTCCAGACAGCCGGGGAGCTGTTTTTT.

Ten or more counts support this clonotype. The CDR3 is CASSAGTGETQYF. The CDR3 DNA is TGTGCCAGCAGCGCCGGGACTGGGGAGACCCAGTACTTC. This chain uses TRBV2 with TRBJ2-5; possibly TRBD2 for D (6 bases). This CDR3 is 13 amino acids long. CDR1 SNHLY and CDR2 FYNNEI come from the germline V gene. V was pared by 6 bases and J by 5 bases, with 13 bases between.

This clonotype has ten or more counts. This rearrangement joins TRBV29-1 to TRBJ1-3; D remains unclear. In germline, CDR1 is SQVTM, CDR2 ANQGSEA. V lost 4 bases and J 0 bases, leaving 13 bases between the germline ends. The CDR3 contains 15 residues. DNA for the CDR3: TGCAGCGTTGTTTTTTACTTCGACTCTGGAAACACCATATATTTT. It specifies CSVVFYFDSGNTIYF.

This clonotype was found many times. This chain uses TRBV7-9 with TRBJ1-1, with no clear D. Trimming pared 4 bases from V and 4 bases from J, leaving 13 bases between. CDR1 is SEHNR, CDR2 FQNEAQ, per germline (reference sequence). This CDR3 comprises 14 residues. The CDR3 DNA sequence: TGTGCCAGCAGCTCCTACTCTTTTAGCACTGAAGCTTTCTTT. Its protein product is CASSSYSFSTEAFF.

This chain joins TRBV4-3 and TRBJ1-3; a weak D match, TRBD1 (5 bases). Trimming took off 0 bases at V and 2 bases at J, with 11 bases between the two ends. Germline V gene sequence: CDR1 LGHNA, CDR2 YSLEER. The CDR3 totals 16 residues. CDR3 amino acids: CASSQDGMGAGNTIYF. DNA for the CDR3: TGCGCCAGCAGCCAAGATGGAATGGGGGCTGGAAACACCATATATTTT.

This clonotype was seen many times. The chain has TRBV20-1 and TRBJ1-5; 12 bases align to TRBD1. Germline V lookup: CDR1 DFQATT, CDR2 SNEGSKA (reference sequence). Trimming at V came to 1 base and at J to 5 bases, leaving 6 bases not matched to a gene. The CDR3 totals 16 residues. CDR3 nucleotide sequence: TGCAGTGCTAGAGTACTCGGGACAGGGGGCGATCAGCCCCAGCATTTT. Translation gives CSARVLGTGGDQPQHF.

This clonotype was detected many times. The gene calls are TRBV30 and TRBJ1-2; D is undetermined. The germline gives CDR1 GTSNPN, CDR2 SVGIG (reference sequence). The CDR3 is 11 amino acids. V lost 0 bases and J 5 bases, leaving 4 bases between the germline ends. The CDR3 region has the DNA TGTGCCTGGAGTGTCGATTATGGCTACACCTTC. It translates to CAWSVDYGYTF.

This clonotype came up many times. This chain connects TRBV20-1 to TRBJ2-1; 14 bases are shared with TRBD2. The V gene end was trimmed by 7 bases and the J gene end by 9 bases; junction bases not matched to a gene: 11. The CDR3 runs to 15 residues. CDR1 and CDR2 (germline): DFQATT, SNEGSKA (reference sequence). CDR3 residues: CSGTRGLAGVGEQFF. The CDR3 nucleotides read TGCAGTGGGACGCGGGGACTAGCGGGAGTGGGTGAGCAGTTCTTC.

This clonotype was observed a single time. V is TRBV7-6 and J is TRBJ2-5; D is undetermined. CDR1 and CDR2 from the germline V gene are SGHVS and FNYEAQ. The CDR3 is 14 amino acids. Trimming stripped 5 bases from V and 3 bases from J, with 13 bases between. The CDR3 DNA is TGTGCCAGCAGCCCCGATTTTGGGGAAGAGACCCAGTACTTC. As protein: CASSPDFGEETQYF.

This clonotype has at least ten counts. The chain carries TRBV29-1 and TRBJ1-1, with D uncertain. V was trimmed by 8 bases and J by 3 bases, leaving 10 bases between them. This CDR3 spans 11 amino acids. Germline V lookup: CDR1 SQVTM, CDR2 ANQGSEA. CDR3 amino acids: CSPQDDTEAFF. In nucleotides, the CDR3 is TGCAGCCCCCAAGATGACACTGAAGCTTTCTTT.

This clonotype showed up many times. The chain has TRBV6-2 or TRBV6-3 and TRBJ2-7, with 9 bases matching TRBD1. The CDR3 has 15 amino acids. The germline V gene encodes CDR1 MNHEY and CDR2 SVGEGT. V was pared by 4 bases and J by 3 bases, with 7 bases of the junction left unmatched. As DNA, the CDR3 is TGTGCCAGCAGTTCGGACAGGGGAAGGGTCTACGAGCAGTACTTC. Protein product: CASSSDRGRVYEQYF.

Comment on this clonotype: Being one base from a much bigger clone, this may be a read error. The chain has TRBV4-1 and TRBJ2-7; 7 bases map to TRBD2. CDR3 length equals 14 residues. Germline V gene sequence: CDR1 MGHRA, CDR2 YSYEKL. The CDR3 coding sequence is TGCGCCAGCAGCCAAGGTCGGGGGGACTGCGAGCAGTGCTTC. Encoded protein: CASSQGRGDCEQCF.

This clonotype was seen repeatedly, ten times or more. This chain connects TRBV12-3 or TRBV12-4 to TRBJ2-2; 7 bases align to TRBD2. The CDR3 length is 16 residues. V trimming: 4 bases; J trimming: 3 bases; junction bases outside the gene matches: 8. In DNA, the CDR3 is TGTGCCAGCAGTTCCGAGCGGGACCTATACACCGGGGAGCTGTTTTTT. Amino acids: CASSSERDLYTGELFF.

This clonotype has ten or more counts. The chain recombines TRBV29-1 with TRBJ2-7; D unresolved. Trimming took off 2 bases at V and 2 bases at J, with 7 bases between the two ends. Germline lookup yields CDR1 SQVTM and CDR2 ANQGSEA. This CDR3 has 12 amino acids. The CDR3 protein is CSVEIGPYEQYF. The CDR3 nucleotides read TGCAGCGTTGAAATCGGGCCCTACGAGCAGTACTTC.

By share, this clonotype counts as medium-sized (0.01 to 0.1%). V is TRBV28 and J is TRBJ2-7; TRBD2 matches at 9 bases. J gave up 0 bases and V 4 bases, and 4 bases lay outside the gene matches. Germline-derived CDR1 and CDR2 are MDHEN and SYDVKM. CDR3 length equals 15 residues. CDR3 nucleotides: TGTGCCAGCAGTTCACTAGCGGGTAGCTCCTACGAGCAGTACTTC. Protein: CASSSLAGSSYEQYF.

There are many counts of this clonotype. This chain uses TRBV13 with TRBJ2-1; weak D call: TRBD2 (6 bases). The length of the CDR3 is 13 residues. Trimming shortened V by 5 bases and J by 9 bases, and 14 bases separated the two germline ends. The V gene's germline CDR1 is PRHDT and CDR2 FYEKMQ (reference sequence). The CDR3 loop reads CASSPEGLFEQFF. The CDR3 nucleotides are TGTGCCAGCAGCCCCGAAGGACTATTTGAGCAGTTCTTC.

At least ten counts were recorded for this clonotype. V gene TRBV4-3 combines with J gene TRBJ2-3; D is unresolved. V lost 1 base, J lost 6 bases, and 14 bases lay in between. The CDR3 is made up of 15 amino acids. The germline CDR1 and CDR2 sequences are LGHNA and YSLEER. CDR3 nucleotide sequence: TGCGCCAGCAGCCAAGCTGGGCACGTCTCCGATACGCAGTATTTT. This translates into CASSQAGHVSDTQYF.

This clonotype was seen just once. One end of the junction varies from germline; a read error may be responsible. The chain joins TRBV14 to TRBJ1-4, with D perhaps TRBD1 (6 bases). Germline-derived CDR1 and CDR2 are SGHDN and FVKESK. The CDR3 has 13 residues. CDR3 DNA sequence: TGTGCCAGCAGCCAAGATCCCCGGGGGACACGGCTTTTT. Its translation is CASSQDPRGTRLF.

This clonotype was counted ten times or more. The CDR3: CSARVVDQFGNQPQHF. CDR3 DNA sequence: TGCAGTGCTAGAGTCGTGGACCAGTTTGGCAATCAGCCCCAGCATTTT. J is TRBJ1-5 and V is TRBV20-1; no firm D call. The V end was cut by 1 base, the J end by 2 bases, with 15 bases between. The germline CDR1 and CDR2 sequences are DFQATT and SNEGSKA (reference sequence). The CDR3 is 16 residues long.

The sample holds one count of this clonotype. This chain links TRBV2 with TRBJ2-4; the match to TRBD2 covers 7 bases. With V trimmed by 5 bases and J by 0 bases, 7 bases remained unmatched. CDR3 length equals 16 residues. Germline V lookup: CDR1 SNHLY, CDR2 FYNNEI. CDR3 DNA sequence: TGTGCCAGCAGTAAAGGTCGCGGGGGAGCCAAAAACATTCAGTACTTC. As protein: CASSKGRGGAKNIQYF.

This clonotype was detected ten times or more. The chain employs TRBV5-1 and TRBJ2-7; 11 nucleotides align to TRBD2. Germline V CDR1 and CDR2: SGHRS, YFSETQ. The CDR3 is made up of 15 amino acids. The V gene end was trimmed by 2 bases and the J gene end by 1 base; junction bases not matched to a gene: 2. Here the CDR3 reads CASSFTSGSSYEQYF. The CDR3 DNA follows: TGCGCCAGCAGCTTCACTAGCGGGAGTTCCTACGAGCAGTACTTC.

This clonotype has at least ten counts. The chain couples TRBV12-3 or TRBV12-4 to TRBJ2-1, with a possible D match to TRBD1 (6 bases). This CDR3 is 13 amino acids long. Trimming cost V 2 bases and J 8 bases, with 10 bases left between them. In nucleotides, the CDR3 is TGTGCCAGCAGTTTAACAGGGACGGATGAGCAGTTCTTC. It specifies CASSLTGTDEQFF.

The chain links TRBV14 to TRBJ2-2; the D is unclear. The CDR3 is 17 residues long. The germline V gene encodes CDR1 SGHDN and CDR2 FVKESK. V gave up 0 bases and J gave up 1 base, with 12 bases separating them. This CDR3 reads CASSQDFLWQNTGELFF. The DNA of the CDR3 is TGTGCCAGCAGCCAAGATTTTCTATGGCAGAACACCGGGGAGCTGTTTTTT. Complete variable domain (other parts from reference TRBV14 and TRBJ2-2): EAGVTQFPSHSVIEKGQTVTLRCDPISGHDNLYWYRRVMGKEIKFLLHFVKESKQDESGMPNNRFLAERTGGTYSTLKVQPAELEDSGVYFCASSQDFLWQNTGELFFGEGSRLTVL.

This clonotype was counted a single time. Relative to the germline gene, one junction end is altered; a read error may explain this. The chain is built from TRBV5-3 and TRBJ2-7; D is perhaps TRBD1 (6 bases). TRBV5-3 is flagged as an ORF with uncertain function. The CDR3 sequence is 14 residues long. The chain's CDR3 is CASSFRDNSYEQYF. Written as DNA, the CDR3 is TGTGCCAGCAGCTTCCGGGACAACTCCTACGAGCAGTACTTC.

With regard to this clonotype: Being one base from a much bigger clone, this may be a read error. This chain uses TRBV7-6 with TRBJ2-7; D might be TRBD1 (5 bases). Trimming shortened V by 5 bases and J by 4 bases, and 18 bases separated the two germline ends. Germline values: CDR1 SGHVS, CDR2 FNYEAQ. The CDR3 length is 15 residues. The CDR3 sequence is CASSLMRRARYEQYF. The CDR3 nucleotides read TGTGCCAGCAGCCTGATGCGCAGGGCAAGATACGAGCAGTACTTC.

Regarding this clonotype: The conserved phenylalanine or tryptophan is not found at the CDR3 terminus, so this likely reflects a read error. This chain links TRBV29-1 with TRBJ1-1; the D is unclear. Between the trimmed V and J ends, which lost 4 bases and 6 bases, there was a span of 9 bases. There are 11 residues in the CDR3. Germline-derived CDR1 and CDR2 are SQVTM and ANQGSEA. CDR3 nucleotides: TGCAGCGTTGTACGATCTGCTGAAGCTTTCTCT. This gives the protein CSVVRSAEAFS.